The T cell receptor (beta chain) under discussion was sequenced for a study of memory CD4+ T cells and cytomegalovirus serostatus. Looking at the study overall: Healthy Belgian adult donors included roughly ten CMV-positive and 24 CMV-negative people.

Trimming left V 1 base short and J 5 bases short, with 8 bases between. This CDR3 contains 13 residues. Germline CDR1 reads MDHEN; CDR2 reads SYDVKM. In regard to this clone: Antigen: not known.

Regarding the study as a whole: Suggested: most of the CMV-linked TCR signature lies in CD4+ memory cells. CMV serostatus prediction reached median AUC approximately 0.95, or 0.91 with US-trained model.

The sort gate was single viable CD3+CD4+CD8-CD45RO+ cells for memory CD4+ T cells. Serum IgG to CMV pp150, pp28, p38 and p52 defined serostatus. Data came from immunoSEQ multiplex PCR; TCRdb stores just in-frame clones and leaves some out. The sample includes about 25,000 clones, around 75% seen only once; the top ten take approximately 0.7%. This receptor was identified in an adult in good health and CMV-seronegative. The rearrangement links TRBV28 to TRBJ1-1; D unclear. Sequenced: memory CD4+ T cells from blood. The CDR3 nucleotides read TGTGCCAGCAGTTTATTCTTAGCAACTGAAGCTTTCTTT. Its protein is CASSLFLATEAFF.